This T cell receptor beta chain was found in a study of identifying expanded T cells in peripheral blood. Healthy donors had no documented immune events, such as infections, while sampled. CDR3 length: 16 amino acids. With 6 bases clipped from V and 5 bases from J, the junction kept 11 bases outside the gene matches. Germline CDR1 is SGHTA and CDR2 is FQGNSA. The repertoire was sequenced with immunoSEQ multiplex PCR; TCRdb's copy has only in-frame clones and lacks some. The table includes fewer than 130,000 clones, around nine tenths detected once. On this clone itself: Antigen: not known.

Findings of the study overall: Technical replicates showed approximately 1.2 changed clones; approximately 2 weeks about 16; four weeks 19. Two-week clone count variance significantly increased as total template count grew.

Sequencing was done on a sample of blood. This sequence joins TRBV7-2 and TRBJ2-7; 12 bases map to TRBD1. The receptor comes from a person aged 18-70 years in good health. The CDR3 protein is CASRLRTGTGGHEQYF. The CDR3 bases are TGTGCCAGCAGGTTGAGAACCGGGACAGGGGGCCACGAGCAGTACTTC.